Included here is one T cell receptor beta chain sequence, with context. Antigen specificity is unknown. These data originate in a study of radiotherapy plus CTLA-4 blockade in lung cancer. Study-wide findings and caveats: Clones derived from tumor TCRs expanded in blood after radiotherapy plus ipilimumab.

The V gene's germline CDR1 is SGHVS and CDR2 FNYEAQ. The junction had 4 bases not matched to a gene; V was cut back by 6 bases and J by 8 bases. The CDR3 contains 13 residues. Assay: immunoSEQ multiplex PCR; the TCRdb copy retains only in-frame clones and omits some. The sample lists 85,000 to 130,000 clones, under 90% occurring once. Patients with chemo-refractory metastatic non-small-cell lung cancer received focal radiation plus CTLA-4 blockade with ipilimumab. Here the sequenced sample was peripheral blood, taken from a patient treated with radiotherapy plus ipilimumab. The gene calls are TRBV7-6 and TRBJ1-6; the match to TRBD1 covers 7 bases. The receptor comes from a human donor with non-small cell lung cancer that progressed on radiotherapy plus ipilimumab. Some clones in this sample may be carry-over from other donors' samples. As DNA, the CDR3 is TGTGCCAGCAGTTGGACAGGCGATTCACCCCTCCACTTT. Translated, it gives CASSWTGDSPLHF.